What follows are 4 T cell receptor beta chains derived from one specimen sequenced in a study of PD-1 blockade in classical Hodgkin lymphoma. Specified time point: cycle 4 day 1 (C4D1), after more than 5 weeks of nivolumab. With no exception, relapse followed autologous stem cell transplantation in all patients, and brentuximab vedotin exposure varied. Magnetic negative selection of thawed PBMCs yielded the CD8+ T cells. The protocol was immunoSEQ multiplex PCR, while the TCRdb copy is restricted to in-frame clones and leaves out a portion. The sample includes 15,000 to 25,000 clones, around four fifths seen only once; the top ten take approximately 7%. The material sequenced was CD8+ T cells from blood, taken before the fourth cycle of nivolumab. All receptors come from a human donor with classical Hodgkin lymphoma.

This clone was seen a handful of times. This chain joins TRBV15 and TRBJ2-7; D gene ambiguous. Germline V gene data show CDR1 as LNHNV and CDR2 as YYDKDF (reference sequence). V lost 4 bases and J lost 0, with 10 bases in between. This CDR3 is 14 amino acids long. The CDR3 spells CATSNDILSYEQYF. The CDR3 nucleotides are TGTGCCACCAGCAACGACATTCTCTCCTACGAGCAGTACTTC.

The genes are TRBV9 and TRBJ2-7, with D perhaps given as TRBD1 or TRBD2 (6 bases each). The CDR3 is 14 amino acids. V shed 0 bases and J shed 2 bases, with 9 bases lying between them. Germline CDR1 SGDLS, CDR2 YYNGEE. CDR3 amino acids: CASSVEGGPYEQYF. CDR3 nucleotides: TGTGCCAGCAGCGTAGAGGGGGGACCCTACGAGCAGTACTTC.

V is TRBV7-9 and J is TRBJ1-4; the D is unclear. The CDR3 is made up of 11 amino acids. Between the trimmed V and J ends, which lost 5 bases and 6 bases, there was a span of 4 bases. The germline V gene encodes CDR1 SEHNR and CDR2 FQNEAQ (reference sequence). CDR3 in amino acids: CASSKDEKLFF. CDR3 sequence (DNA): TGTGCCAGCAGCAAGGATGAAAAACTGTTTTTT. The full variable domain, completed using reference TRBV7-9 and TRBJ1-4, is DTGVSQNPRHKITKRGQNVTFRCDPISEHNRLYWYRQTLGQGPEFLTYFQNEAQLEKSRLLSDRFSAERPKGSFSTLEIQRTEQGDSAMYLCASSKDEKLFFGSGTQLSVL.

J is TRBJ2-7 and V is TRBV9; the match to TRBD2 covers 10 bases. The length of the CDR3 is 16 residues. Germline V gene sequence: CDR1 SGDLS, CDR2 YYNGEE. Trimming removed 0 bases from V and 6 bases from J; junction bases left unmatched: 9. The CDR3: CASSVEPGLAWGEQYF. The CDR3 DNA follows: TGTGCCAGCAGCGTAGAACCGGGACTAGCGTGGGGCGAGCAGTACTTC.